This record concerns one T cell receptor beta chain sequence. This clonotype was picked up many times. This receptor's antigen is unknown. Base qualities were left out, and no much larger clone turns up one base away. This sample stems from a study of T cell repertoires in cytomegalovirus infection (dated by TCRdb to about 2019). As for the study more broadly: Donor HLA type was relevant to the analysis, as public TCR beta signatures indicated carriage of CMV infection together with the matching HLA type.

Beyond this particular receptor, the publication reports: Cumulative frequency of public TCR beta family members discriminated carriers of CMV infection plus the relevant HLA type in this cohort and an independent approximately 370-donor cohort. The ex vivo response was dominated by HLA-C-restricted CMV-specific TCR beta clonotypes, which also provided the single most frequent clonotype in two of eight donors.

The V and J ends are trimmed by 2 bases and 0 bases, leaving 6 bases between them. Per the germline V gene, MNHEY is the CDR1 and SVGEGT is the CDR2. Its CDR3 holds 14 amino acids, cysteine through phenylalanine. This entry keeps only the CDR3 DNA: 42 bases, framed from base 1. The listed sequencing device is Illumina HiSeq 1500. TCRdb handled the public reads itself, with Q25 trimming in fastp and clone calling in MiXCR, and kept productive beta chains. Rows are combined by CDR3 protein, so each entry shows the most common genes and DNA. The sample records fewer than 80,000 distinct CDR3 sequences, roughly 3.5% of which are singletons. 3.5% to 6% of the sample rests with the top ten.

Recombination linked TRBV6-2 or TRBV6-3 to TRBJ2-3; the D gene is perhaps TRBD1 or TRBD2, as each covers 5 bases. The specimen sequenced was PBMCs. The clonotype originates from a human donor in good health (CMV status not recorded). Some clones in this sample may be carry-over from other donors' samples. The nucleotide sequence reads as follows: TGTGCCAGCAGTTACAGGGACAGCACAGATACGCAGTATTTT. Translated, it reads CASSYRDSTDTQYF.